This TCR beta chain originates from a study of vaccination and CD4 T cells after COVID-19. Overall study: Overlapping spike peptides served as the stimulus for the cells. These peptides came from SARS-CoV-2 and from the common cold coronaviruses HCoV-NL63, HCoV-OC43 and HCoV-229E. Notes on the study in general: Spike mono-reactivity applied to 304 of 307 vaccine-specific clones detected in convalescent patients.

A word on this clonotype: As yet, its antigen is unknown. In this CDR3 the conserved last residue, phenylalanine or tryptophan, is missing, so a read error is likely.

Treatment indicated: approximately nine-day PBMC culture with coronavirus spike peptide pools or control peptides (ViraFEST assay). Once obtained from cultured CD4+ T cells, the DNA was sequenced using the Oncomine TCR Beta short-read assay. Genomic DNA was taken out of cultured CD4+ T cells by extraction. TCRdb fed the PCR reads into MiXCR, producing one record per CDR3 protein. The table lists about 20,000 distinct CDR3 sequences, roughly 50% of them singletons, with around a sixth in the top ten. This CDR3 is 13 amino acids long. Trimming left V 6 bases short and J 3 bases short, with 12 bases between. Germline V gene data show CDR1 as MNHNS and CDR2 as SASEGT.

This clonotype was sampled from a human donor who had recovered from COVID-19. The V and J genes are TRBV6-1 and TRBJ2-7; tentative D call: TRBD2 (6 bases). Sequencing was carried out using CD4+ T cells from blood, cultured in vitro. CDR3 DNA: TGTGCCAGCAGCGCCGGGAGCCACTACGAGCAGTACCTC. This codes for CASSAGSHYEQYL.